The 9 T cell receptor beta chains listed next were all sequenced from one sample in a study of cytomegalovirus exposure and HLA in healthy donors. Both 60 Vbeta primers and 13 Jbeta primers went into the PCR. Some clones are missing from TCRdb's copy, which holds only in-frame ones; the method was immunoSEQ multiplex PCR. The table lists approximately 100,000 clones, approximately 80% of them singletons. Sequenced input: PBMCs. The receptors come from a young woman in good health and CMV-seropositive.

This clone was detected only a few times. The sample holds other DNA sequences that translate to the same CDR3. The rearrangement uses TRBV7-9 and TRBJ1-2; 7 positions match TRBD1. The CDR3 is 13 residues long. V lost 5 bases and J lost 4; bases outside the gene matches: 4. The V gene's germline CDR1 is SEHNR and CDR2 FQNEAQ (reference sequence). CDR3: CASSPGTAYGYTF. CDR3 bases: TGTGCCAGCAGCCCCGGGACAGCCTATGGCTACACCTTC.

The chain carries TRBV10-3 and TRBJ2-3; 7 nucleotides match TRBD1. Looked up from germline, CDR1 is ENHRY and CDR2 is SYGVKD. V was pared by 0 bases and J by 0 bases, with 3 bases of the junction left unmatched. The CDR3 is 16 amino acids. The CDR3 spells CAISESTGFSTDTQYF. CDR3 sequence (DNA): TGTGCCATCAGTGAGTCGACAGGGTTTAGCACAGATACGCAGTATTTT.

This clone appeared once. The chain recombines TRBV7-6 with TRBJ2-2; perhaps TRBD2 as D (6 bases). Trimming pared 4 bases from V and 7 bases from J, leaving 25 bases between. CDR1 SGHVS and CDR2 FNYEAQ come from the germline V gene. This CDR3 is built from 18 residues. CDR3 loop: CASSSYLGLAKGGGELFF. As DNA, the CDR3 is TGTGCCAGCAGCTCCTACCTGGGGCTAGCGAAAGGTGGCGGGGAGCTGTTTTTT.

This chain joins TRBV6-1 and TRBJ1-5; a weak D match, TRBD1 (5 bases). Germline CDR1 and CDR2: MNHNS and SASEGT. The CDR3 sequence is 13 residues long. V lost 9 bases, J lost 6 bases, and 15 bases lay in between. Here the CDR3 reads CASGMEGRQPQHF. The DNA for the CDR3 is TGTGCCAGTGGAATGGAGGGACGTCAGCCCCAGCATTTT.

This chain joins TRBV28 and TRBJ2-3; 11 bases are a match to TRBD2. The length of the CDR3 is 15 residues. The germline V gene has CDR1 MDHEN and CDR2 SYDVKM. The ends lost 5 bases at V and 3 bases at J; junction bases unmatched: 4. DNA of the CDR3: TGTGCCAGCAGTCTAACTAGCGGGAGTACAGATACGCAGTATTTT. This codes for CASSLTSGSTDTQYF. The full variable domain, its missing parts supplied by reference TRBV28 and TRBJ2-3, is DVKVTQSSRYLVKRTGEKVFLECVQDMDHENMFWYRQDPGLGLRLIYFSYDVKMKEKGDIPEGYSVSREKKERFSLILESASTNQTSMYLCASSLTSGSTDTQYFGPGTRLTVL.

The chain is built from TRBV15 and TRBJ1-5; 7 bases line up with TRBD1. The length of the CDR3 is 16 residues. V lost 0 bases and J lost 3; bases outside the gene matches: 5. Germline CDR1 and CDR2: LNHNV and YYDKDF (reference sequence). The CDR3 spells CATSRDPGTVNQPQHF. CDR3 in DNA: TGTGCCACCAGCAGAGATCCAGGGACAGTCAATCAGCCCCAGCATTTT.

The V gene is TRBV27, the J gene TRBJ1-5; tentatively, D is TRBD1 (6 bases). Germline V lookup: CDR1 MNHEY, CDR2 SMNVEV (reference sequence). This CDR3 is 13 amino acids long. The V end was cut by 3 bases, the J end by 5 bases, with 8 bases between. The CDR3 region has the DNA TGTGCCAGCAGTTTGGCAGGGGATCAGCCCCAGCATTTT. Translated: CASSLAGDQPQHF.

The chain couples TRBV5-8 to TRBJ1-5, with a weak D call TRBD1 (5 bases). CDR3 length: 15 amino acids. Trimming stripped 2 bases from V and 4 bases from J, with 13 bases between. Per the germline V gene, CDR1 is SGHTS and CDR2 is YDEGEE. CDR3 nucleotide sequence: TGTGCCAGCAGCTTATTAGGGGTCGGAAATCAGCCCCAGCATTTT. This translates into CASSLLGVGNQPQHF. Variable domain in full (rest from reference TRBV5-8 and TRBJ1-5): EAGVTQSPTHLIKTRGQQATLRCSPISGHTSVYWYQQALGLGLQFLLWYDEGEERNRGNFPPRFSGRQFPNYSSELNVNALELEDSALYLCASSLLGVGNQPQHFGDGTRLSIL.

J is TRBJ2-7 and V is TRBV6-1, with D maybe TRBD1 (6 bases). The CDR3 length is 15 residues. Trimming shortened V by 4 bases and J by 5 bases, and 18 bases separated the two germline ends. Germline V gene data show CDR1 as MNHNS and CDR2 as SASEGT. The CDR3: CASSGGTGSEHEQYF. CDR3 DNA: TGTGCCAGCAGTGGGGGTACAGGGAGTGAGCACGAGCAGTACTTC.